The sequence of this T cell receptor beta chain was determined in a study of CD8 T cells in ankylosing spondylitis. Study results and limitations: Ankylosing spondylitis blood appeared to be characterized by a TCR beta motif of eight highly homologous variants. Reports say disease-linked clones showed up significantly more in matched ankylosing spondylitis synovial fluid. Some motif variants had been reported before (in reactive arthritis synovial fluid and blood).

TCR beta libraries were made by quantitative 5'-RACE with molecular barcodes. MiXCR was run by TCRdb on the 5' RACE reads, yielding one entry per CDR3 protein. The repertoire holds just over 150,000 distinct CDR3 sequences, with 15% to 20% as singletons. A note on this clonotype: The antigen remains undetermined.

The V gene lost 0 bases and the J gene lost 4 bases, with 3 bases spanning the gap. Per the germline V gene, CDR1 is SGHAT and CDR2 is FQNNGV. This CDR3 is 12 amino acids long. The chain joins TRBV11-2 to TRBJ1-2; D not certain. The sequenced sample was blood, either unsorted or a sorted T cell fraction (not recorded which). The receptor was isolated from a male donor with ankylosing spondylitis or in good health (not recorded which). CDR3 bases: TGTGCCAGCAGCTTAGATTTCTATGGCTACACCTTC. It yields the protein CASSLDFYGYTF. Full variable domain (rest looked up from reference TRBV11-2 and TRBJ1-2): EAGVAQSPRYKIIEKRQSVAFWCNPISGHATLYWYQQILGQGPKLLIQFQNNGVVDDSQLPKDRFSAERLKGVDSTLKIQPAKLEDSAVYLCASSLDFYGYTFGSGTRLTVV.